This entry features one T cell receptor beta chain sequence. Its target is not known. With 5 bases removed from V and 0 bases from J, the gap between germline ends came to 7 bases. The V gene's germline CDR1 is LNHNV and CDR2 YYDKDF (reference sequence). The CDR3 consists of 14 residues. The table came from immunoSEQ multiplex PCR; TCRdb's copy has only in-frame clones and leaves some out. The sample lists roughly 100,000 clones, 93% seen once, with around 1.2% in the top ten. The sample originates from a study of graft-versus-host responses after intestinal transplantation. The wider study: Grafts were multivisceral, liver-intestinal, or isolated intestinal.

This TCR was sampled from a human donor who received an intestinal transplant. V gene TRBV15 combines with J gene TRBJ2-2; D is perhaps TRBD1 (6 bases). Sequencing was performed on unstimulated CD8+ T cells sorted from spleen or lymph node cells, taken before intestinal transplant. The CDR3 region is CATSRQANTGELFF. The CDR3 bases are TGTGCCACCAGCCGACAGGCGAACACCGGGGAGCTGTTTTTT.